The sequence of this T cell receptor beta chain was determined in a study of blood T cell repertoires in COVID-19. About the research overall: Samples came from the United States, Italy and Spain, spanning acute and convalescent COVID-19.

There are 13 residues in the CDR3. Per germline, CDR1 MNHNS and CDR2 SASEGT. Trimming took off 1 base at V and 7 bases at J, with 10 bases between the two ends. Using immunoSEQ multiplex PCR, the repertoire was profiled, and TCRdb retains in-frame clones only, with some absent. This sample has fewer than 150,000 clones; about 75% occur once, and the top ten carry around 20%. The V call is TRBV6-1, the J call TRBJ1-2; D is unclear. The sample was peripheral blood. The sequence derives from a man of 80 years or more with acute or convalescent COVID-19. CDR3 bases: TGTGCCAGCAGTGAAGACCCCTATTTTGGCTACACCTTC. Protein: CASSEDPYFGYTF.